This T cell receptor beta chain was sequenced in a study of blood T cell repertoires in COVID-19 (dated by TCRdb to about 2020). Turning to the overall study: Collaborator samples came from the United States, Italy and Spain and covered acute and convalescent phases of COVID-19. Where available, HLA class I and class II types were taken from metadata supplied by the sample provider and were not determined by assay-based typing. A freely available public database, intended as a resource for researchers studying the immune response to SARS-CoV-2, is where the repertoires were released. The samples were drawn from two sources: the first 160 participants of the ongoing ImmuneRACE study, and 950 to 1,500 subjects contributed by 6 global collaborators. The material from the prospective study consisted of cDNA or gDNA derived from T cells, B-cell-depleted T cells, or PBMCs. The dataset comprised deeply sampled blood TCRbeta repertoires from subjects exposed to, actively infected with, or recovered from COVID-19. A de-identified subject ID, COVID-19 status, age in years and sex were almost always included in the sample metadata.

Whole blood was collected in K2EDTA tubes by collaborating institutions according to the institutions' own protocols. For TCRbeta analysis, collaborator samples were shipped as frozen whole blood, as isolated PBMCs, or as DNA extracted from either sample type. The junction carries 16 bases between V and J, which are trimmed by 7 bases and 1 base respectively. CDR1 and CDR2 (MNHEY, SVGAGI) derive from the germline V gene. The CDR3 sequence holds 15 residues, the cysteine and phenylalanine included. The entry retains the CDR3 DNA only, 45 bases that are in frame from base 1. TCRbeta CDR3 regions were amplified from genomic DNA by means of the immunoSEQ Assay, a bias-controlled multiplex PCR. The authors' analysis ran thus. The number of nucleated cells in each sample was estimated from the amplification of reference gene primers within the assay. To quantify the absolute abundance of each unique TCRbeta CDR3 rearrangement, sequence reads were collapsed and filtered. For each sample, productive Simpson clonality was calculated as the square root of Simpson's diversity index over productive rearrangements. In its TCRdb copy, this immuneACCESS table keeps in-frame sequences only and misses some clones. Where compared with another copy, unresolved V genes explain less than half of these, and the others have no known cause. V, J and clone size are taken as reported in that table, and D and trimming were inferred from the DNA itself. This sample is represented by around 300,000 clones; approximately 85% of them were singletons. The top ten clones comprise roughly 11% of the sample.

In this sample, this clone turned up once. Its recognized antigen is unknown. Base-call qualities are not available, and no considerably larger clone is one nucleotide away. General conclusions and limits of the study: Clinical and demographic metadata were provided uncurated, with the amount varying by source and participant.

The sequence came from a woman in her 70s with acute or convalescent COVID-19. Recombination linked TRBV6-5 to TRBJ1-1, with TRBD1 perhaps the D gene, on 6 matching bases. The sequencing input was peripheral blood. At the DNA level, the sequence is TGTGCCAGCACCCGGTCAGGGGCGAAGAACACTGAAGCTTTCTTT. It is translated as CASTRSGAKNTEAFF.